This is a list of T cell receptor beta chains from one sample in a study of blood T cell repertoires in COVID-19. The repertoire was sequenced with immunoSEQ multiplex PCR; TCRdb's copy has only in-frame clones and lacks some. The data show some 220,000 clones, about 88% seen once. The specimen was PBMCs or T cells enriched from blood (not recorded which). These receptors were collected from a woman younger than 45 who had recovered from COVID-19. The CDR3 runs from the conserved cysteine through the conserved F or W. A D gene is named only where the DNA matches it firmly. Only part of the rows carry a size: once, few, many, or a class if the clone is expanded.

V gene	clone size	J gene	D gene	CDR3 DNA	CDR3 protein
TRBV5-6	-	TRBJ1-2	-	TGTGCCAGCAGCTTGGAATCTAATCTTAACTATGGCTACACCTTC	CASSLESNLNYGYTF
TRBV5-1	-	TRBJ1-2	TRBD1	TGCGCCAGCAGCCCCTCCCCCCCCGGGACAGGGGGCTCTGGCTACACCTTC	CASSPSPPGTGGSGYTF
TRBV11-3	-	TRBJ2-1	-	TGTGCCAGCAGCTTAGATCCTAGCTCCTACAATGAGCAGTTCTTC	CASSLDPSSYNEQFF
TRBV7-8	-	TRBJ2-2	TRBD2	TGTGCCAGCAGCTCACGTCGGCCTAGCGGGACCTACACCGGGGAGCTGTTTTTT	CASSSRRPSGTYTGELFF
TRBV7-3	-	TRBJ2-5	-	TGTGCCAGCAGCTTACAAATCCAAGAGACCCAGTACTTC	CASSLQIQETQYF
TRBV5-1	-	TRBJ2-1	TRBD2	TGCGCCAGCAGTCTGACTAGCGCCGGAGGGAATGAGCAGTTCTTC	CASSLTSAGGNEQFF
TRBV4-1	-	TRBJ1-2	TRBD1	TGCGCCAGCAGCCCCCTAGAGGGGGCCGACTATGGCTACACCTTC	CASSPLEGADYGYTF
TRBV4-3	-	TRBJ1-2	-	TGCGCCAGCAGCCAAGGGACACGAAACTATGGCTACACCTTC	CASSQGTRNYGYTF
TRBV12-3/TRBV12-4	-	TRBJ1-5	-	TGTGCCAGCAGCGGGACTAATCAGCCCCAGCATTTT	CASSGTNQPQHF
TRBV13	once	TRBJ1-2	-	TGTGCCAGCAGTCAACGGGGGTTGCGGGGCTACACCTTC	CASSQRGLRGYTF
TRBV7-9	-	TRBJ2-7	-	TGTGCCAGCAGCCAATTAAACCGGGACTACGAGCAGTACTTC	CASSQLNRDYEQYF
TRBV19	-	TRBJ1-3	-	TGTGCCAGTAGTCTCCCGGACAGTGGAAACACCATATATTTT	CASSLPDSGNTIYF
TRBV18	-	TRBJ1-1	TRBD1	TGTGCCAGCTCACCGTCGGGACGGGACAGTGAAGCTTTCTTT	CASSPSGRDSEAFF
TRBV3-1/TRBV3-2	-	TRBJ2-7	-	TGTGCCAGCAGCCAAGTCGGGCGGGCCTACGAGCAGTACTTC	CASSQVGRAYEQYF